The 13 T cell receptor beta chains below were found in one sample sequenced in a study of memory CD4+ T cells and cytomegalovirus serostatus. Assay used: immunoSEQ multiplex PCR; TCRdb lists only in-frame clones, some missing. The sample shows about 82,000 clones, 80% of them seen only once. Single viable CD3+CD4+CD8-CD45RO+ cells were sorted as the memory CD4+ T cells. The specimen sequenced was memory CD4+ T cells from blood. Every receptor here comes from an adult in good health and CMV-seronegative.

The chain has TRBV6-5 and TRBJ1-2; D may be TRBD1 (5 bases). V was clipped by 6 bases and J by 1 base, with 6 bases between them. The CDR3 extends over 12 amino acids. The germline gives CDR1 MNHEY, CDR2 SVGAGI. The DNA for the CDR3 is TGTGCCAGCAGGGGGGGTAACTATGGCTACACCTTC. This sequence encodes CASRGGNYGYTF.

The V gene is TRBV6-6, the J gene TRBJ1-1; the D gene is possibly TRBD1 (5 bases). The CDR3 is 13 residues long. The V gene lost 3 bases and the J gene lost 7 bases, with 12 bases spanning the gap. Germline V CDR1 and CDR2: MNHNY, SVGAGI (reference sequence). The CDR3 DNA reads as TGTGCCAGCAGTTATGAGGGGATCAGTGAAGCTTTCTTT. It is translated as CASSYEGISEAFF.

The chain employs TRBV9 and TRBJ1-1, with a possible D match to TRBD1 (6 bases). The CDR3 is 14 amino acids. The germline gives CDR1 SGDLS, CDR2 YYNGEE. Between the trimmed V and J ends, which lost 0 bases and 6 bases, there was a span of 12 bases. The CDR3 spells CASSVAGASAEAFF. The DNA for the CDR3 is TGTGCCAGCAGCGTAGCAGGGGCATCGGCTGAAGCTTTCTTT.

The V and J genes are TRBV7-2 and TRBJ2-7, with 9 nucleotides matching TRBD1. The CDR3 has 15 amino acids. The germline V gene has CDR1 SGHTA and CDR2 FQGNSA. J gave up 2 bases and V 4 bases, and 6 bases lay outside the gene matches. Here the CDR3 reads CASSSRTGEAYEQYF. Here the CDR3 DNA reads TGTGCCAGCAGCTCCCGGACAGGGGAGGCCTACGAGCAGTACTTC. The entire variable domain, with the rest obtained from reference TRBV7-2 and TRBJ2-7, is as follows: GAGVSQSPSNKVTEKGKDVELRCDPISGHTALYWYRQSLGQGLEFLIYFQGNSAPDKSGLPSDRFSAERTGGSVSTLTIQRTQQEDSAVYLCASSSRTGEAYEQYFGPGTRLTVT.

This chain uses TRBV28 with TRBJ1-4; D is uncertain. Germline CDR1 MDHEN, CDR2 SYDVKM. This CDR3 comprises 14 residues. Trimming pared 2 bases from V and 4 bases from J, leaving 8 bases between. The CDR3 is CASSLGQFNEKLFF. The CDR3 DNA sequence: TGTGCCAGCAGTTTAGGCCAGTTTAATGAAAAACTGTTTTTT.

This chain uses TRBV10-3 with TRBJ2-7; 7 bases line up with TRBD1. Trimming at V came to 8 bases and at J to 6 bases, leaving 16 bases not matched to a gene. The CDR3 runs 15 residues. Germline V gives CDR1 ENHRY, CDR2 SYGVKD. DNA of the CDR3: TGTGCCATCGGCAAGGGACAGATCGTACCGAGCGAGCAGTACTTC. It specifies CAIGKGQIVPSEQYF.

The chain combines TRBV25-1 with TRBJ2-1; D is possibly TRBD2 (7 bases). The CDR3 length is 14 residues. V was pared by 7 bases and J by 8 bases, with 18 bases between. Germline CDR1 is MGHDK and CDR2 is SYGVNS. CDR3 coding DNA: TGTGCCAGCAAAGGGGGGGGCCCAGTGGATGAGCAGTTCTTC. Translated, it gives CASKGGGPVDEQFF.

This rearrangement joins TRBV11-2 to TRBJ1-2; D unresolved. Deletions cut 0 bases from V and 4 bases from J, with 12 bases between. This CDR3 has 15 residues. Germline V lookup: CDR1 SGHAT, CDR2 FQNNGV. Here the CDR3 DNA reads TGTGCCAGCAGCTTAGATCCTGGGTATAGCTATGGCTACACCTTC. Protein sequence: CASSLDPGYSYGYTF. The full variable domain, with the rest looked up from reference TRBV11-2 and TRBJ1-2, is EAGVAQSPRYKIIEKRQSVAFWCNPISGHATLYWYQQILGQGPKLLIQFQNNGVVDDSQLPKDRFSAERLKGVDSTLKIQPAKLEDSAVYLCASSLDPGYSYGYTFGSGTRLTVV.

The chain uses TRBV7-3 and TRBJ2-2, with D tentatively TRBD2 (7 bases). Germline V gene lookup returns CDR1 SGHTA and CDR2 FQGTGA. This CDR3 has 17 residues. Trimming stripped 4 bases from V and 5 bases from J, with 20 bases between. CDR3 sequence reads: CASSSPRRGGETGELFF. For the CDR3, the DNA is TGTGCCAGCAGCTCACCTCGGAGGGGGGGTGAGACCGGGGAGCTGTTTTTT.

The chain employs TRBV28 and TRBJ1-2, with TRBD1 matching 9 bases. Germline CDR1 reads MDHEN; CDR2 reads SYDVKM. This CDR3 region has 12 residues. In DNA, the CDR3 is TGTGCATACTTGGACAGGGGAGATGGCTACACCTTC. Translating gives CAYLDRGDGYTF.

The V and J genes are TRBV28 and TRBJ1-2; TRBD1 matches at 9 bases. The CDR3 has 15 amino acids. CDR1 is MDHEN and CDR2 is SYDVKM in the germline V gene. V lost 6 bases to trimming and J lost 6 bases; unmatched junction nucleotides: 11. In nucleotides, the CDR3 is TGTGCCAGCAGGACAAACCGGGACAGGGCGAATGGCTACACCTTC. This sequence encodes CASRTNRDRANGYTF.

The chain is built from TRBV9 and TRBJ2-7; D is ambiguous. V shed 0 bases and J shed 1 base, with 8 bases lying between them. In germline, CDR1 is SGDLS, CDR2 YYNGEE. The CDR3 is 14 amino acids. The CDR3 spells CASSVDSRSYEQYF. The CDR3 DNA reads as TGTGCCAGCAGCGTAGATAGCCGATCCTACGAGCAGTACTTC.

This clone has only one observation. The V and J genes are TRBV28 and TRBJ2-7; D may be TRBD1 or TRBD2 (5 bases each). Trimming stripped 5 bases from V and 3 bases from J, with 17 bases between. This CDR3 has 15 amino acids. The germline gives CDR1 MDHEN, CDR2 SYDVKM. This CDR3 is CASSPRTFRGYEQYF. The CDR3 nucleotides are TGTGCCAGCAGTCCTCGGACATTCCGGGGCTACGAGCAGTACTTC.